The clone carrying this T cell receptor (beta chain) was counted many times. The antigen is undetermined. The sorted libraries drew on some 930,000 T cells that were CD4+ or CD8+. The data were obtained in a study of neurological immune-mediated disorders. cDNA synthesis was performed by 5'RACE with 10-nucleotide random UMIs. Over 180 million TCR-beta sequences (from 15-18 subjects) were yielded by each sequencing run. TCRdb called the 5' RACE reads again in MiXCR, with one record for every CDR3 protein. Altogether fewer than 20,000 distinct CDR3 sequences are present, 3.5% being singletons, with the ten largest covering around 21%. The V end was cut by 2 bases, the J end by 8 bases, with 10 bases between. The CDR3 has 13 residues. Findings of the study overall: The greatest TCR clonal expansion appeared in HTLV-1-associated myelopathy and the smallest, falling below healthy controls, in multiple sclerosis.

The gene calls are TRBV12-3 or TRBV12-4 and TRBJ2-1; D is ambiguous. The sample comprised CD8+ T cells from blood. The clonotype was recovered from a woman aged 40 to 50 in good health. The CDR3 is CASSLSFLDEQFF. The CDR3 nucleotides are TGTGCCAGCAGTTTAAGTTTTCTGGATGAGCAGTTCTTC.